This is a list of T cell receptor beta chains from one sample in a study of T cell repertoires in cytomegalovirus infection. Their antigens remain unidentified. TCRdb analysed the reads with MiXCR anew, one entry per CDR3 protein. The table has hundreds of thousands of distinct CDR3 sequences, approximately 46% seen once. The material sequenced was cultured PBMCs, taken from culture after CMV antigen stimulation. These receptors were taken from a human donor in good health (CMV status not recorded). Some clones in this sample may be carry-over from other donors' samples. The CDR3 runs from the conserved cysteine through the conserved F or W. Rows give clone size only sometimes, using once, few, many, or a class for an expanded clone.

size | J | V | CDR3
- | TRBJ2-7 | TRBV7-4 | CASSINSGRQYEQYF
many | TRBJ2-3 | TRBV7-2 | CASSLAARAGRSDTQYF
few | TRBJ1-1 | TRBV4-2 | CASSQSDRDSAEAFF
- | TRBJ2-2 | TRBV27 | CARGGELFF
- | TRBJ2-1 | TRBV6-1 | CASSEGVGGNEQFF
few | TRBJ2-1 | TRBV7-9 | CASSPSGVVEQFF
- | TRBJ1-2 | TRBV7-9 | CASSFVQGDGYTF
- | TRBJ2-1 | TRBV2 | CASSERASGIGEQFF
few | TRBJ1-5 | TRBV19 | CASSGQFSNQPQHF
- | TRBJ2-2 | TRBV7-2 | CASSLRQGYGELFF
- | TRBJ1-5 | TRBV10-3 | CAISPGGDQPQHF
few | TRBJ2-7 | TRBV7-2 | CASSLGQDYEQYF
few | TRBJ2-1 | TRBV12-3/TRBV12-4 | CASSFAGEQFF
- | TRBJ1-1 | TRBV7-2 | CASSPALGGATEAFF
few | TRBJ1-6 | TRBV12-3/TRBV12-4 | CASSEYRARVNSPLHF
- | TRBJ1-5 | TRBV7-8 | CASSLHTGGGEPQHF
- | TRBJ1-3 | TRBV24-1 | CATSDTRKTGSSGNTIYF
- | TRBJ2-7 | TRBV12-3/TRBV12-4 | CASSFGTFPSSYEQYF
few | TRBJ2-1 | TRBV5-4 | CASSLSGTAGYNEQFF
few | TRBJ2-6 | TRBV12-3/TRBV12-4 | CASSPGGGRANVLTF
- | TRBJ2-7 | TRBV7-6 | CASSFLSGRADSYEQYF
- | TRBJ2-6 | TRBV6-5 | CVTKKGGSGANVLTF
few | TRBJ2-3 | TRBV11-2 | CASSFPGAEDTQYF
few | TRBJ1-2 | TRBV5-5 | CASSTRDRGRNYGYTF